The 28 T cell receptor beta chains in this list originate from one sample, sequenced in a study of T cell responses to AZD1222 COVID-19 vaccine. Here immunoSEQ multiplex PCR was the method, and the copy in TCRdb shows in-frame clones only, minus some. The sample shows 45,000 to 60,000 clones, approximately 80% of them seen only once. This material consisted of peripheral blood, taken on day 0 of AZD1222 vaccination. The receptors here all came from an adult in good health.

The chain has TRBV11-2 and TRBJ2-2; tentatively, D is TRBD1 (6 bases). CDR3 length: 13 residues. Germline lookup yields CDR1 SGHAT and CDR2 FQNNGV. Trimming left V 5 bases short and J 4 bases short, with 8 bases between. CDR3 coding DNA: TGTGCCAGCAGCAAAGGGGGCACCGGGGAGCTGTTTTTT. Its translation: CASSKGGTGELFF.

This chain joins TRBV19 and TRBJ1-4, with D uncertain. The CDR3 spans 12 residues. Deletions cut 2 bases from V and 13 bases from J, with 11 bases between. The germline CDR1 and CDR2 sequences are LNHDA and SQIVND (reference sequence). This CDR3 reads CASSIPGGGLFF. The CDR3 DNA reads TGTGCCAGTAGTATACCGGGAGGAGGACTGTTTTTT.

J is TRBJ2-1 and V is TRBV7-2; 14 nucleotides line up with TRBD2. Germline assignment: CDR1 SGHTA and CDR2 FQGNSA. This CDR3 comprises 17 residues. The V gene end was trimmed by 6 bases and the J gene end by 2 bases; junction bases not matched to a gene: 6. The CDR3 is CASRGTSGSDTYNEQFF. As DNA, the CDR3 is TGTGCCAGCAGAGGGACTAGCGGGAGCGACACCTACAATGAGCAGTTCTTC.

This chain connects TRBV5-4 to TRBJ2-1; D might be TRBD2 (5 bases). Germline V gene sequence: CDR1 SGHNT, CDR2 YYREEE (reference sequence). V gave up 0 bases and J gave up 5 bases, with 15 bases separating them. The CDR3 extends over 16 amino acids. CDR3 loop: CASSLGGSSRDNEQFF. In nucleotides, the CDR3 is TGTGCCAGCAGCTTGGGAGGGTCGTCTCGGGACAATGAGCAGTTCTTC.

J is TRBJ2-5 and V is TRBV7-2; D is unresolved. Germline values: CDR1 SGHTA, CDR2 FQGNSA. The CDR3 is made up of 12 amino acids. V was trimmed by 4 bases and J by 5 bases, leaving 8 bases between them. The CDR3 reads CASSSYQETQYF. CDR3 sequence (DNA): TGTGCCAGCAGCTCCTATCAGGAGACCCAGTACTTC.

The chain carries TRBV3-1 (or the pseudogene TRBV3-2) and TRBJ2-3; 8 bases fit TRBD2. This CDR3 has 17 residues. Germline V gives CDR1 LGHDT, CDR2 YNNKEL (reference sequence). V gave up 1 base and J gave up 0 bases; unmatched junction bases: 6. CDR3 bases: TGTGCCAGCAGCCAAGTTCTAGCGGGTCTTAGCACAGATACGCAGTATTTT. Its translation: CASSQVLAGLSTDTQYF.

This clone is medium-sized within its sample. The rearrangement joins TRBV5-4 to TRBJ2-3; 8 bases are a match to TRBD2. CDR3 length equals 16 residues. The V segment lost 4 bases and the J segment 7 bases; nucleotides outside the gene matches: 14. CDR1 and CDR2 (germline): SGHNT, YYREEE (reference sequence). The CDR3 region is CASSTAGGPSRHTQYF. In DNA form, the CDR3 reads TGTGCCAGCAGCACGGCGGGAGGTCCCTCTCGTCATACGCAGTATTTT.

The chain couples TRBV7-2 to TRBJ1-3; D is unclear. Germline-derived CDR1 and CDR2 are SGHTA and FQGNSA. Deletions cut 1 base from V and 9 bases from J, with 7 bases between. The CDR3 extends over 12 amino acids. CDR3 coding DNA: TGTGCCAGCAGCTTAGATGCGGCCACCATATATTTT. Translated: CASSLDAATIYF.

The chain uses TRBV7-2 and TRBJ2-5, with D unclear. V was trimmed by 3 bases and J by 2 bases, leaving 10 bases between them. The CDR3 is made up of 14 amino acids. Germline V gene lookup returns CDR1 SGHTA and CDR2 FQGNSA. CDR3 DNA: TGTGCCAGCAGCTTCAGCAGGTTACAAGAGACCCAGTACTTC. Protein: CASSFSRLQETQYF.

The rearrangement uses TRBV6-5 and TRBJ1-4; D is perhaps TRBD1 (5 bases). The CDR3 has 13 amino acids. With 8 bases removed from V and 7 bases from J, the gap between germline ends came to 14 bases. CDR1 MNHEY and CDR2 SVGAGI come from the germline V gene. This chain's CDR3 is CASRPGHGEKLFF. The CDR3 nucleotides read TGTGCCAGCCGTCCTGGACATGGTGAAAAACTGTTTTTT.

The chain links TRBV27 to TRBJ2-7; D may be TRBD1 or TRBD2 (5 bases each). The CDR3 is 14 residues long. Between the trimmed V and J ends, which lost 6 bases and 1 base, there was a span of 13 bases. Looked up from germline, CDR1 is MNHEY and CDR2 is SMNVEV (reference sequence). The CDR3 DNA is TGTGCCAGCAGCCGGGACCGCTCATCCTACGAGCAGTACGTC. Residues: CASSRDRSSYEQYV.

This chain connects TRBV30 to TRBJ1-1, with D possibly matching TRBD1 (6 bases). The CDR3 spans 14 residues. Deletions cut 7 bases from V and 1 base from J, with 16 bases between. In germline, CDR1 is GTSNPN, CDR2 SVGIG (reference sequence). The CDR3 spells CASTRGQTNTEAFF. In DNA, the CDR3 is TGTGCCTCCACTCGGGGACAAACGAACACTGAAGCTTTCTTT.

This clone was recorded a few times. The chain couples TRBV15 to TRBJ2-2; the match to TRBD2 covers 13 bases. The ends lost 3 bases at V and 4 bases at J; junction bases unmatched: 2. This CDR3 contains 16 residues. Looked up from germline, CDR1 is LNHNV and CDR2 is YYDKDF (reference sequence). CDR3 in amino acids: CATSRTSGGSTGELFF. The CDR3 region has the DNA TGTGCCACCAGCAGGACTAGCGGGGGGAGCACCGGGGAGCTGTTTTTT.

This clone occurred a few times. This chain uses TRBV5-8 with TRBJ1-2, with D unclear. Germline V lookup: CDR1 SGHTS, CDR2 YDEGEE. Trimming pared 1 base from V and 2 bases from J, leaving 6 bases between. This CDR3 has 13 residues. Written as DNA, the CDR3 is TGTGCCAGCAGCTTGAGAGTCAACTATGGCTACACCTTC. It specifies CASSLRVNYGYTF.

The chain links TRBV7-2 to TRBJ2-4, with D tentatively TRBD1 or TRBD2 (5 bases each). The length of the CDR3 is 13 residues. Germline-derived CDR1 and CDR2 are SGHTA and FQGNSA. V lost 5 bases and J lost 6, with 11 bases in between. CDR3 coding DNA: TGTGCCAGCAGCATGACGAGGGGAAACATTCAGTACTTC. This encodes CASSMTRGNIQYF.

The chain recombines TRBV4-2 with TRBJ2-7; 12 bases map to TRBD2. The J segment lost 7 bases and the V segment lost 0 bases, leaving 1 base of the junction unmatched. CDR1 and CDR2 (germline): LGHNA, YNFKEQ. The CDR3 has 14 residues. The CDR3 spells CASSQDGLAGEQYV. As DNA, the CDR3 is TGTGCCAGCAGCCAAGATGGACTAGCGGGGGAGCAGTACGTC.

This clone was observed a single time. CDR3 sequence: CASSPDSNQPQHF. For the CDR3, the DNA is TGTGCCAGCAGCCCAGATAGCAATCAGCCCCAGCATTTT. The gene calls are TRBV5-5 and TRBJ1-5; D unresolved. Trimming stripped 4 bases from V and 0 bases from J, with 5 bases between. CDR1 is SGHKS, CDR2 YYEKEE, per germline (reference sequence). This CDR3 contains 13 residues.

The CDR3 DNA sequence: TGTGCCAGCAGCTTGGAACAGGGGTCACCCCTCCACTTT. This encodes CASSLEQGSPLHF. The chain joins TRBV5-4 to TRBJ1-6; 7 nucleotides agree with TRBD1. V gave up 0 bases and J gave up 10 bases; unmatched junction bases: 1. Germline V gives CDR1 SGHNT, CDR2 YYREEE (reference sequence). CDR3 length: 13 residues.

The CDR3 loop reads CAISDQGAYYNEQFF. The CDR3 DNA sequence: TGTGCCATCAGTGATCAGGGGGCGTACTACAATGAGCAGTTCTTC. The genes are TRBV10-3 and TRBJ2-1; 8 bases are shared with TRBD1. The CDR3 has 15 residues. The V segment lost 3 bases and the J segment 3 bases; nucleotides outside the gene matches: 4. The germline CDR1 and CDR2 sequences are ENHRY and SYGVKD.

The rearrangement links TRBV29-1 to TRBJ1-3, with D tentatively TRBD1 (5 bases). This CDR3 spans 13 amino acids. Germline V CDR1 and CDR2: SQVTM, ANQGSEA. Trimming stripped 5 bases from V and 4 bases from J, with 12 bases between. In DNA form, the CDR3 reads TGCAGCGTTCAACGGGACGCAGGAAACACCATATATTTT. This encodes CSVQRDAGNTIYF.

The chain joins TRBV21-1 to TRBJ2-1; the DNA was not used to check the table's D call, TRBD2. TRBV21-1 is designated a pseudogene. The CDR3 is 21 residues long. CDR3: CASSKRPWSTSGHGTYNEQFF. CDR3 nucleotides: TGTGCCAGCAGCAAACGACCTTGGAGCACTAGCGGGCACGGGACCTACAATGAGCAGTTCTTC.

The chain is built from TRBV19 and TRBJ1-1; 7 nucleotides line up with TRBD1. The CDR3 runs to 12 residues. J was trimmed by 8 bases and V by 4 bases; bases with no gene match: 4. Germline V lookup: CDR1 LNHDA, CDR2 SQIVND (reference sequence). CDR3 nucleotide sequence: TGTGCCAGTAGTACGGACAGGTGGGAAGCTTTCTTT. Translated, it gives CASSTDRWEAFF.

The chain combines TRBV28 with TRBJ1-5; 8 bases agree with TRBD1. CDR1 and CDR2 (germline): MDHEN, SYDVKM. The CDR3 has 17 amino acids. The J segment lost 4 bases and the V segment lost 4 bases, leaving 12 bases of the junction unmatched. The CDR3 region has the DNA TGTGCCAGCAGTTCGCAAGGACAGGGAGGATTTAATCAGCCCCAGCATTTT. Protein sequence: CASSSQGQGGFNQPQHF.

The V gene is TRBV30, the J gene TRBJ1-5; D is ambiguous. The V gene's germline CDR1 is GTSNPN and CDR2 SVGIG (reference sequence). The CDR3 is 14 residues long. V was cut by 1 base and J by 3 bases, with 10 bases left in between. The CDR3 spells CAWSGTGNNQPQHF. The CDR3 DNA sequence: TGTGCCTGGAGTGGAACGGGGAACAATCAGCCCCAGCATTTT.

The chain links TRBV6-4 to TRBJ2-5; D tentatively fits TRBD1 or TRBD2 (5 bases each). V dropped 6 bases and J dropped 3 bases, with 17 bases sitting between them. CDR1 is MRHNA, CDR2 SNTAGT, per germline. The CDR3 spans 15 residues. DNA of the CDR3: TGTGCCAGCAGCGTAGAAGCTGGGGGTAAAGAGACCCAGTACTTC. Protein sequence: CASSVEAGGKETQYF.

The chain links TRBV5-1 to TRBJ1-2, with D unresolved. V was clipped by 6 bases and J by 0 bases, with 15 bases between them. This CDR3 has 15 residues. Germline V gives CDR1 SGHRS, CDR2 YFSETQ. The CDR3 reads CASTVTAAPNYGYTF. Here the CDR3 DNA reads TGCGCCAGCACCGTGACCGCTGCCCCTAACTATGGCTACACCTTC.

The V and J genes are TRBV18 and TRBJ1-5, with TRBD1 as a possible D gene (6 bases). The CDR3 has 13 residues. The germline CDR1 and CDR2 sequences are KGHSH and LQKENI. Trimming took off 6 bases at V and 7 bases at J, with 13 bases between the two ends. The CDR3 spells CASSLEGGQPQHF. CDR3 in DNA: TGTGCCAGCTCCCTGGAGGGGGGCCAGCCCCAGCATTTT.

The rearrangement uses TRBV12-3 or TRBV12-4 and TRBJ1-2; the D is unclear. The CDR3 is 12 residues long. V lost 6 bases to trimming and J lost 8 bases, with 13 bases between them. The DNA of the CDR3 is TGTGCCAGCAGCACCCCTCATTGGGGCTACACCTTC. Amino acids: CASSTPHWGYTF.